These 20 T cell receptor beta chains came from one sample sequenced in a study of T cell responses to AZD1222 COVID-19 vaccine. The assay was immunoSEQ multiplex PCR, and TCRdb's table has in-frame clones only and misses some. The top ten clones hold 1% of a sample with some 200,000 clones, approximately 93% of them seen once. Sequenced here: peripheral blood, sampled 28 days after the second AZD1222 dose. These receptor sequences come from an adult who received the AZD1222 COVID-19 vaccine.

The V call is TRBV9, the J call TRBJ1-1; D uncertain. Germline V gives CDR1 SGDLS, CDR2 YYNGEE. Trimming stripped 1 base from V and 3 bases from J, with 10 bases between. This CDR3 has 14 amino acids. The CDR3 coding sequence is TGTGCCAGCAGCGTACTCGAAGGCTACACTGAAGCTTTCTTT. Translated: CASSVLEGYTEAFF. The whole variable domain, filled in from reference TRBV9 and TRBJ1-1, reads DSGVTQTPKHLITATGQRVTLRCSPRSGDLSVYWYQQSLDQGLQFLIQYYNGEERAKGNILERFSAQQFPDLHSELNLSSLELGDSALYFCASSVLEGYTEAFFGQGTRLTVV.

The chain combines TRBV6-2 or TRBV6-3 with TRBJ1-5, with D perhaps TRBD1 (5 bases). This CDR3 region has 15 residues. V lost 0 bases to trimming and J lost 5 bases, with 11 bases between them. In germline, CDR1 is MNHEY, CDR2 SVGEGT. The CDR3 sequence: CASSYSAGDHQPQHF. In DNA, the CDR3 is TGTGCCAGCAGTTACTCGGCGGGGGATCATCAGCCCCAGCATTTT.

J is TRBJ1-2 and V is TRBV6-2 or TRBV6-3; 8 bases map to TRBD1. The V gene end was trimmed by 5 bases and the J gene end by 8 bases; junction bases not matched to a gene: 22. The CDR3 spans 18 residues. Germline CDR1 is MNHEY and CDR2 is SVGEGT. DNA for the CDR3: TGTGCCAGCAGTATCGACACGACAGGGGTCGCCAACACGCGAGGCTACACCTTC. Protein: CASSIDTTGVANTRGYTF.

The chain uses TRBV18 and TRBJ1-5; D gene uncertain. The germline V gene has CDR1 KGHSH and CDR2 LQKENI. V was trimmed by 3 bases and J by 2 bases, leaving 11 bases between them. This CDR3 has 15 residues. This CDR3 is CASSPTTAGNQPQHF. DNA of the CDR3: TGTGCCAGCTCACCGACCACAGCGGGCAATCAGCCCCAGCATTTT.

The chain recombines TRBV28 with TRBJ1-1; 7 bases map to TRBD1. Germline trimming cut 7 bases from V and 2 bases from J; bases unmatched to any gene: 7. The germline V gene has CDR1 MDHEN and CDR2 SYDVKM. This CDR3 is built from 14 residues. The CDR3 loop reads CASTYTGVNTEAFF. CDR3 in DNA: TGTGCCAGCACCTACACAGGGGTTAACACTGAAGCTTTCTTT.

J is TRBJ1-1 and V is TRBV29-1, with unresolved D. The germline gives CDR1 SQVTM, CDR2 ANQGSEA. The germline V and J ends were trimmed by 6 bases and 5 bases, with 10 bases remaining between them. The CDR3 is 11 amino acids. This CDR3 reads CSVRGRTEAFF. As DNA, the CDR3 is TGCAGCGTGCGAGGGCGGACTGAAGCTTTCTTT.

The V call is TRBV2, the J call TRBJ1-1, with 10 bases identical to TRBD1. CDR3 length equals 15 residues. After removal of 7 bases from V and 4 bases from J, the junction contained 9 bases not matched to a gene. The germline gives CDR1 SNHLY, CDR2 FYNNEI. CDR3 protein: CASTQGQGIVTEAFF. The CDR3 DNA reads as TGTGCCAGCACCCAGGGACAGGGGATCGTCACTGAAGCTTTCTTT.

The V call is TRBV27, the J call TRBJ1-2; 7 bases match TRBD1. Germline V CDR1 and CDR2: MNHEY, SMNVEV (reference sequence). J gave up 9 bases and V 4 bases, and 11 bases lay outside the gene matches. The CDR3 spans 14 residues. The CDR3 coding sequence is TGTGCCAGCAGTTCACCAGGGGGGGTCGGGAGCTACACCTTC. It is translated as CASSSPGGVGSYTF.

The chain's CDR3 is CASSVEGQASYGYTF. CDR3 nucleotides: TGTGCCAGCAGCGTAGAAGGACAGGCCTCCTATGGCTACACCTTC. This chain links TRBV9 with TRBJ1-2; TRBD1 aligns across 7 bases. With V trimmed by 0 bases and J by 4 bases, 6 bases remained unmatched. CDR1 is SGDLS, CDR2 YYNGEE, per germline. The CDR3 length is 15 residues.

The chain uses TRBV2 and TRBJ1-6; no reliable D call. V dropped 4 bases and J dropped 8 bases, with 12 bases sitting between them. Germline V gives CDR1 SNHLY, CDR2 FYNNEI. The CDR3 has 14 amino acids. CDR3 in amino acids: CASSVLTSDSPLHF. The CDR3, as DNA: TGTGCCAGCAGTGTGTTGACATCAGATTCACCCCTCCACTTT.

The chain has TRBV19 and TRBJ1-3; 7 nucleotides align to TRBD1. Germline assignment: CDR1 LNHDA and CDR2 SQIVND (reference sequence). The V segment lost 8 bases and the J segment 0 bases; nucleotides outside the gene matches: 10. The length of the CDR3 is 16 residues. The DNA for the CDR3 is TGTGCCAGTCAACAGGGGACCCCCTTCTCTGGAAACACCATATATTTT. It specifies CASQQGTPFSGNTIYF.

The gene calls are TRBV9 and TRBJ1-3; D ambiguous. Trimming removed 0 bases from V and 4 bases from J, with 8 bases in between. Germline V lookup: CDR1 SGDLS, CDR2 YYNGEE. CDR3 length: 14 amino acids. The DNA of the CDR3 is TGTGCCAGCAGCGTAGGCGGGGTCGGAAACACCATATATTTT. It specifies CASSVGGVGNTIYF.

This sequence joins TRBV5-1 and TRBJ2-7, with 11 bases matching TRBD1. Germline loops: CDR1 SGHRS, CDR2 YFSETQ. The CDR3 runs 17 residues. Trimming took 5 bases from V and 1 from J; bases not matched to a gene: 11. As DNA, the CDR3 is TGCGCCAGCAGGGAACCGGGACAGGGGGATAAATCCTACGAGCAGTACTTC. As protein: CASREPGQGDKSYEQYF.

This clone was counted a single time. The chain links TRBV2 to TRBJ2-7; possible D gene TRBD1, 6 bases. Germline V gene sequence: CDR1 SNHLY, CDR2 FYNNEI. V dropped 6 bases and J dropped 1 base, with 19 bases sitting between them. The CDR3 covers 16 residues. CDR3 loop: CASRVSQGKTSYEQYF. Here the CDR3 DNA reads TGTGCCAGCAGGGTCTCGCAGGGGAAGACGTCCTACGAGCAGTACTTC.

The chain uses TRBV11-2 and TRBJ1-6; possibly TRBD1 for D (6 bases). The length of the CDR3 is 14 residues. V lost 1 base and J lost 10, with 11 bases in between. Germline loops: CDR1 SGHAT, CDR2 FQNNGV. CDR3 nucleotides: TGTGCCAGCAGCTTAGGCAGGGGACGGTCACCCCTCCACTTT. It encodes CASSLGRGRSPLHF.

The CDR3 region is CASSVTPGTEAFF. CDR3 sequence (DNA): TGTGCCAGCAGCGTAACACCGGGGACTGAAGCTTTCTTT. V gene TRBV9 combines with J gene TRBJ1-1, with unresolved D. Between the trimmed V and J ends, which lost 1 base and 5 bases, there was a span of 9 bases. The CDR3 has 13 residues. The V gene's germline CDR1 is SGDLS and CDR2 YYNGEE.

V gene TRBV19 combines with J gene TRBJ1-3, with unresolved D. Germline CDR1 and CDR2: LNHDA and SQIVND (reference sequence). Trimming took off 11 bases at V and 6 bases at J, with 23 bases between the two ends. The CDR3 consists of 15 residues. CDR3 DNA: TGTGCCTCGAACCGAGGTGGGGTAGCGGCAAACACCATATATTTT. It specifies CASNRGGVAANTIYF.

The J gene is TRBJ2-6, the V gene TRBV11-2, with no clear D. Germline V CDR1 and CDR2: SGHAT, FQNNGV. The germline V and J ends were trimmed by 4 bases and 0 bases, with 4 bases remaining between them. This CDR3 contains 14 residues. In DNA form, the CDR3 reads TGTGCCAGCAGCTCGAGCTCTGGGGCCAACGTCCTGACTTTC. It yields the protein CASSSSSGANVLTF.

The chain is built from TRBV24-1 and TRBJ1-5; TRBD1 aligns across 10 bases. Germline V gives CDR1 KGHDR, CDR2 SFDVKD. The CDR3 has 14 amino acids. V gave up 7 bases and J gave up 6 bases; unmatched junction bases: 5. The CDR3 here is CATRGTGDGQPQHF. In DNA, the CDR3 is TGTGCCACCAGGGGGACAGGGGACGGTCAGCCCCAGCATTTT.

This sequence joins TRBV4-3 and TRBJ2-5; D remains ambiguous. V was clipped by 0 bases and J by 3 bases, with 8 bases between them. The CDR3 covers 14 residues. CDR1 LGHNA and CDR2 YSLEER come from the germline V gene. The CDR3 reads CASSQEDGEETQYF. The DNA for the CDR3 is TGCGCCAGCAGCCAAGAGGATGGAGAAGAGACCCAGTACTTC.